The entry below gives a single TCR beta chain sequence along with its context. Compared with germline, one end of the junction differs, possibly owing to a read error. TEMRA cells were FACS-enriched, and CD8+ and CD4+ T cells were isolated negatively. The germline CDR1 and CDR2 sequences are MGHRA and YSYEKL. There are 14 residues in the CDR3. Random hexamers primed reverse transcription of about 0.45 to 1 ug RNA. TCRdb analysed the immunoSEQ multiplex PCR reads with MiXCR anew, one entry per CDR3 protein. The sample consists of about 180,000 distinct CDR3 sequences, 85% to 95% of them appearing once. The data were obtained in a study of CD8 T cells in Susac syndrome.

This rearrangement joins TRBV4-1 to TRBJ1-1; D remains unclear. Material for sequencing was CD4+ T cells from PBMCs. This clonotype originated in a human donor with Susac syndrome. CDR3 region: CASSPHSGNAEAFF. The CDR3 region has the DNA TGCGCCAGCAGCCCTCACTCGGGGAACGCTGAAGCTTTCTTT.